Each of the 32 T cell receptor beta chains below was sequenced from the same sample in a study of shared clonotypes between healthy human individuals. Sequenced by immunoSEQ multiplex PCR; TCRdb stores in-frame clones only, minus some. The table records about 600,000 clones, almost 97% of them present only once. What was sequenced was naive CD4+ T cells sorted from blood. Subset here: CD45RA+ positively selected. Source of these receptors: a woman in her thirties in good health.

The rearrangement links TRBV28 to TRBJ1-3; 8 bases agree with TRBD1. The J segment lost 3 bases and the V segment lost 6 bases, leaving 10 bases of the junction unmatched. Germline-derived CDR1 and CDR2 are MDHEN and SYDVKM. This CDR3 comprises 16 residues. The CDR3 bases are TGTGCCAGCAGGTCCTCCAGGGGGCGACATGGAAACACCATATATTTT. Translation gives CASRSSRGRHGNTIYF. Variable domain in full (rest from reference TRBV28 and TRBJ1-3): DVKVTQSSRYLVKRTGEKVFLECVQDMDHENMFWYRQDPGLGLRLIYFSYDVKMKEKGDIPEGYSVSREKKERFSLILESASTNQTSMYLCASRSSRGRHGNTIYFGEGSWLTVV.

The chain employs TRBV28 and TRBJ1-1, with unresolved D. The germline V and J ends were trimmed by 4 bases and 1 base, with 10 bases remaining between them. The CDR3 is 14 amino acids. Germline loops: CDR1 MDHEN, CDR2 SYDVKM. The CDR3 coding sequence is TGTGCCAGCAGTTCCCCACGGTGGAACACTGAAGCTTTCTTT. This translates into CASSSPRWNTEAFF.

This sequence joins TRBV5-4 and TRBJ2-3, with D perhaps matching TRBD1 (5 bases). The CDR3 contains 14 residues. Trimming took 0 bases from V and 4 from J, leaving 9 bases between them. Germline V CDR1 and CDR2: SGHNT, YYREEE (reference sequence). CDR3 region: CASSLDLRADTQYF. The CDR3 region has the DNA TGTGCCAGCAGCTTGGACCTCAGGGCAGATACGCAGTATTTT.

V usage is TRBV18 and J usage is TRBJ2-7, with 8 bases fitting TRBD1. V trimming: 4 bases; J trimming: 4 bases; junction bases outside the gene matches: 9. Germline CDR1 reads KGHSH; CDR2 reads LQKENI. CDR3 size: 15 residues. Here the CDR3 DNA reads TGTGCCAGCTCACTTACCGGGACAGGAGCTTACGAGCAGTACTTC. It encodes CASSLTGTGAYEQYF.

The table lists this clone with a count of one. V is TRBV4-1 and J is TRBJ2-4; TRBD2 matches 11 bases. Unmatched junction bases numbered 11, after V lost 6 bases and J lost 1 base. The CDR3 is 18 amino acids. The germline gives CDR1 MGHRA, CDR2 YSYEKL. The CDR3 DNA is TGCGCCAGCAGTCCGACTAGCGGGATCCCCTACGCCAAAAACATTCAGTACTTC. This codes for CASSPTSGIPYAKNIQYF.

The chain employs TRBV5-1 and TRBJ2-5; 8 bases align to TRBD2. V shed 3 bases, J shed 5 bases, and the junction held 6 bases outside the gene matches. This CDR3 region has 14 residues. Per germline, CDR1 SGHRS and CDR2 YFSETQ. The CDR3 here is CASSSGLGGETQYF. In DNA form, the CDR3 reads TGCGCCAGCAGCTCGGGACTAGGTGGGGAGACCCAGTACTTC.

A single count supports this clone. The J gene is TRBJ2-4, the V gene TRBV6-1, with TRBD1 identical over 10 bases. Germline CDR1 and CDR2: MNHNS and SASEGT. V lost 4 bases to trimming and J lost 1 base; unmatched junction nucleotides: 7. CDR3 length: 17 residues. CDR3 DNA sequence: TGTGCCAGCAGTGGAGACAGGGGGCAGCGGGCCAAAAACATTCAGTACTTC. As protein: CASSGDRGQRAKNIQYF.

The rearrangement uses TRBV18 and TRBJ1-1; D remains ambiguous. Germline V gene lookup returns CDR1 KGHSH and CDR2 LQKENI. V lost 3 bases, J lost 6 bases, and 14 bases lay in between. This CDR3 has 14 residues. The CDR3 DNA is TGTGCCAGCTCACCGTACAGTCCAGGCGCTGAAGCTTTCTTT. This codes for CASSPYSPGAEAFF.

The V gene is TRBV18, the J gene TRBJ2-6; no definite D call. CDR3 length: 18 amino acids. V lost 1 base and J 0 bases, leaving 13 bases between the germline ends. In germline, CDR1 is KGHSH, CDR2 LQKENI. The CDR3 sequence is CASSPQVGRSSGANVLTF. The CDR3 DNA reads TGTGCCAGCTCACCACAAGTTGGTCGGAGCTCTGGGGCCAACGTCCTGACTTTC.

J is TRBJ1-2 and V is TRBV7-9; D is unresolved. The CDR3 has 14 amino acids. CDR1 and CDR2 from the germline V gene are SEHNR and FQNEAQ (reference sequence). V was clipped by 4 bases and J by 4 bases, with 13 bases between them. CDR3 sequence (DNA): TGTGCCAGCAGCTCTCGGATCGATTTCTATGGCTACACCTTC. Translated: CASSSRIDFYGYTF.

For this clone: The identical CDR3 is also encoded by other nucleotide sequences in the sample. The chain couples TRBV5-1 to TRBJ2-2; TRBD1 matches at 8 bases. In germline, CDR1 is SGHRS, CDR2 YFSETQ. The CDR3 covers 13 residues. V trimming: 2 bases; J trimming: 8 bases; junction bases outside the gene matches: 2. The CDR3: CASSFQGAGELFF. CDR3 sequence (DNA): TGCGCCAGCAGCTTTCAGGGGGCAGGGGAGCTGTTTTTT.

The chain recombines TRBV28 with TRBJ2-7; 8 bases fit TRBD1. The length of the CDR3 is 16 residues. CDR1 is MDHEN, CDR2 SYDVKM, per germline. With V trimmed by 3 bases and J by 4 bases, 11 bases remained unmatched. In DNA, the CDR3 is TGTGCCAGCAGTTTGGGGACAGGAGTCCTGATTTACGAGCAGTACTTC. As protein: CASSLGTGVLIYEQYF.

J is TRBJ2-4 and V is TRBV5-6; D uncertain. The germline gives CDR1 SGHDT, CDR2 YYEEEE. CDR3 length: 16 amino acids. The V gene lost 3 bases and the J gene lost 0 bases, with 13 bases spanning the gap. The CDR3 DNA reads TGTGCCAGCAGCTCAATATTACAAGGAGCCAAAAACATTCAGTACTTC. Translation: CASSSILQGAKNIQYF. The full variable domain, completed using reference TRBV5-6 and TRBJ2-4, is DAGVTQSPTHLIKTRGQQVTLRCSPKSGHDTVSWYQQALGQGPQFIFQYYEEEERQRGNFPDRFSGHQFPNYSSELNVNALLLGDSALYLCASSSILQGAKNIQYFGAGTRLSVL.

The chain joins TRBV13 to TRBJ1-2; unclear D gene. V lost 2 bases, J lost 6 bases, and 16 bases lay in between. Germline assignment: CDR1 PRHDT and CDR2 FYEKMQ (reference sequence). The CDR3 is 15 amino acids. DNA for the CDR3: TGTGCCAGCAGCTTAACGTCCCGAGAGAGACATGGCTACACCTTC. The encoded protein is CASSLTSRERHGYTF. The full variable domain, rest sourced from reference TRBV13 and TRBJ1-2, is AAGVIQSPRHLIKEKRETATLKCYPIPRHDTVYWYQQGPGQDPQFLISFYEKMQSDKGSIPDRFSAQQFSDYHSELNMSSLELGDSALYFCASSLTSRERHGYTFGSGTRLTVV.

The V and J genes are TRBV5-4 and TRBJ2-5; 8 positions agree with TRBD2. Trimming took 7 bases from V and 5 from J; bases not matched to a gene: 7. CDR3 length: 13 amino acids. CDR1 is SGHNT, CDR2 YYREEE, per germline (reference sequence). This CDR3 reads CASRYGTRETQYF. In nucleotides, the CDR3 is TGTGCCAGCCGCTATGGGACTAGGGAGACCCAGTACTTC.

This clone has a single count. J is TRBJ2-3 and V is TRBV10-3, with D possibly TRBD2 on 6 matching bases. This CDR3 comprises 15 residues. V dropped 8 bases and J dropped 2 bases, with 17 bases sitting between them. CDR1 ENHRY and CDR2 SYGVKD come from the germline V gene. In nucleotides, the CDR3 is TGTGCCATCGGGGGGACCCAATGGAACACAGATACGCAGTATTTT. Translating gives CAIGGTQWNTDTQYF.

The chain has TRBV5-1 and TRBJ2-7; 9 bases line up with TRBD2. The CDR3 totals 15 residues. After removal of 1 base from V and 6 bases from J, the junction contained 8 bases not matched to a gene. Germline assignment: CDR1 SGHRS and CDR2 YFSETQ. The CDR3 reads CASSLLSGLAFEQYF. The DNA of the CDR3 is TGCGCCAGCAGCTTGCTCTCCGGACTAGCGTTCGAGCAGTACTTC.

This chain uses TRBV16 with TRBJ1-5, with D unclear. CDR3 size: 15 residues. Germline V gene lookup returns CDR1 KGHSY and CDR2 FQNENV. The V end was cut by 1 base, the J end by 3 bases, with 10 bases between. The CDR3 spells CASSQLGTVNQPQHF. The CDR3 DNA is TGTGCCAGCAGCCAATTGGGAACAGTCAATCAGCCCCAGCATTTT.

The rearrangement uses TRBV7-2 and TRBJ2-1; D gene ambiguous. CDR3 length: 15 amino acids. Germline CDR1 is SGHTA and CDR2 is FQGNSA. Trimming took off 6 bases at V and 3 bases at J, with 15 bases between the two ends. The CDR3: CASRVSLGNYNEQFF. The CDR3 DNA sequence: TGTGCCAGCAGAGTGTCGCTAGGGAACTACAATGAGCAGTTCTTC.

The chain is built from TRBV30 and TRBJ2-5; 8 bases fit TRBD1. This CDR3 comprises 13 residues. V gave up 5 bases and J gave up 2 bases; unmatched junction bases: 4. Per the germline V gene, CDR1 is GTSNPN and CDR2 is SVGIG (reference sequence). CDR3 sequence (DNA): TGTGCCTGGGCAGGGGGCCGGCAAGAGACCCAGTACTTC. Its translation is CAWAGGRQETQYF.

This chain connects TRBV19 to TRBJ1-2; TRBD1 aligns across 8 bases. The V segment lost 6 bases and the J segment 6 bases; nucleotides outside the gene matches: 6. The germline gives CDR1 LNHDA, CDR2 SQIVND (reference sequence). CDR3 size: 13 residues. In DNA, the CDR3 is TGTGCCAGTAGGGAGCAGGGGGCCCATGGCTACACCTTC. This translates into CASREQGAHGYTF.

This chain connects TRBV7-9 to TRBJ2-3; D is perhaps TRBD1 (5 bases). Germline CDR1 and CDR2: SEHNR and FQNEAQ (reference sequence). The CDR3 runs to 15 residues. The ends were cut back, 6 bases at V and 1 base at J, with 14 bases in the middle. The CDR3 bases are TGTGCCAGCAGTTATGACAGCCACGGCACAGATACGCAGTATTTT. Translating gives CASSYDSHGTDTQYF.

V gene TRBV2 combines with J gene TRBJ2-5, with D possibly matching TRBD2 (5 bases). CDR3 length: 14 amino acids. V lost 5 bases, J lost 1 base, and 11 bases lay in between. Germline V CDR1 and CDR2: SNHLY, FYNNEI. The CDR3 loop reads CASSISGSQETQYF. The CDR3 DNA reads as TGTGCCAGCAGTATAAGCGGAAGCCAAGAGACCCAGTACTTC.

The gene calls are TRBV6-5 and TRBJ2-2; D possibly corresponds to TRBD1 (6 bases). Germline values: CDR1 MNHEY, CDR2 SVGAGI. The CDR3 sequence is 16 residues long. V lost 1 base and J 6 bases, leaving 15 bases between the germline ends. Here the CDR3 reads CASSYYARGEAGELFF. The CDR3 DNA follows: TGTGCCAGCAGTTACTATGCCAGGGGAGAGGCCGGGGAGCTGTTTTTT.

V and J are TRBV5-1 and TRBJ1-2; 7 bases map to TRBD1. There are 12 residues in the CDR3. Germline assignment: CDR1 SGHRS and CDR2 YFSETQ. With 6 bases clipped from V and 5 bases from J, the junction kept 4 bases outside the gene matches. CDR3 nucleotides: TGCGCCAGCATTGGGACAGAGTATGGCTACACCTTC. Protein product: CASIGTEYGYTF.

V is TRBV6-1 and J is TRBJ2-5; D unresolved. This CDR3 has 15 residues. V was clipped by 4 bases and J by 5 bases, with 17 bases between them. CDR1 is MNHNS, CDR2 SASEGT, per germline. CDR3 nucleotides: TGTGCCAGCAGTGTTGACCTTTACTCAAGGGAGACCCAGTACTTC. It is translated as CASSVDLYSRETQYF.

The rearrangement joins TRBV19 to TRBJ2-3, with TRBD2 as a possible D gene (5 bases). The CDR3 extends over 15 amino acids. The germline V gene encodes CDR1 LNHDA and CDR2 SQIVND (reference sequence). V gave up 8 bases and J gave up 1 base, with 16 bases separating them. The DNA of the CDR3 is TGTGCCAGTGGAGGCAGCGGAGGAGGCACAGATACGCAGTATTTT. This translates into CASGGSGGGTDTQYF. The full variable domain, completed using reference TRBV19 and TRBJ2-3, is DGGITQSPKYLFRKEGQNVTLSCEQNLNHDAMYWYRQDPGQGLRLIYYSQIVNDFQKGDIAEGYSVSREKKESFPLTVTSAQKNPTAFYLCASGGSGGGTDTQYFGPGTRLTVL.

This sequence joins TRBV6-4 and TRBJ2-1; TRBD2 is a possible D gene (6 bases). CDR1 and CDR2 from the germline V gene are MRHNA and SNTAGT. V was pared by 10 bases and J by 3 bases, with 28 bases between. The CDR3 loop spans 18 amino acids. CDR3 nucleotide sequence: TGTGCCACAAAGGAACCGGGACTTCCCGCTTATTTCTACAATGAGCAGTTCTTC. The encoded protein is CATKEPGLPAYFYNEQFF.

The V gene is TRBV5-4, the J gene TRBJ2-3; TRBD2 agrees at 10 bases. The CDR3 is made up of 15 amino acids. J gave up 11 bases and V 0 bases, and 9 bases lay outside the gene matches. Germline CDR1 is SGHNT and CDR2 is YYREEE (reference sequence). Written as DNA, the CDR3 is TGTGCCAGCAGCTTGGGGGCTAGCGGGAGTCGTAGGCAGTATTTT. Translation gives CASSLGASGSRRQYF.

This chain joins TRBV6-6 and TRBJ1-5; D is undetermined. This CDR3 comprises 11 residues. Per the germline V gene, CDR1 is MNHNY and CDR2 is SVGAGI (reference sequence). The V and J ends lost 4 bases and 7 bases respectively, with 5 bases between them. This chain's CDR3 is CASSSGQPQHF. CDR3 bases: TGTGCCAGCAGTTCGGGACAGCCCCAGCATTTT.

The chain is built from TRBV27 and TRBJ2-4; 13 bases align to TRBD2. From germline, CDR1 is MNHEY and CDR2 SMNVEV (reference sequence). After removal of 6 bases from V and 9 bases from J, the junction contained 2 bases not matched to a gene. CDR3 length: 13 residues. The CDR3 DNA reads TGTGCCAGCAGGGGGACTAGCGGGATCATTCAGTACTTC. Its translation: CASRGTSGIIQYF.

V usage is TRBV19 and J usage is TRBJ2-2, with TRBD2 as a possible D gene (5 bases). CDR1 and CDR2 (germline): LNHDA, SQIVND (reference sequence). CDR3 length: 14 amino acids. The V gene lost 6 bases and the J gene lost 3 bases, with 11 bases spanning the gap. The CDR3 coding sequence is TGTGCCAGTAGGTCGGACTCCGACACCGGGGAGCTGTTTTTT. Protein: CASRSDSDTGELFF.